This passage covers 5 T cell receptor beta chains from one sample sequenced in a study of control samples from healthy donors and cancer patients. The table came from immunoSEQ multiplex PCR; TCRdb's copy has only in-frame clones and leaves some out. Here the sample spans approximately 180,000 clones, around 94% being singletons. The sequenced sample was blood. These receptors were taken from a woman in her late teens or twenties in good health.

The DNA of the CDR3 is TGTGCCAGTAGTGCGGACAGGGATGTTGACTATGGCTACACCTTC. Its translation is CASSADRDVDYGYTF. V usage is TRBV19 and J usage is TRBJ1-2, with 8 positions matching TRBD1. The CDR3 is made up of 15 amino acids. The V gene end was trimmed by 5 bases and the J gene end by 3 bases; junction bases not matched to a gene: 8. The germline CDR1 and CDR2 sequences are LNHDA and SQIVND (reference sequence). The full variable domain, its missing parts supplied by reference TRBV19 and TRBJ1-2, is DGGITQSPKYLFRKEGQNVTLSCEQNLNHDAMYWYRQDPGQGLRLIYYSQIVNDFQKGDIAEGYSVSREKKESFPLTVTSAQKNPTAFYLCASSADRDVDYGYTFGSGTRLTVV.

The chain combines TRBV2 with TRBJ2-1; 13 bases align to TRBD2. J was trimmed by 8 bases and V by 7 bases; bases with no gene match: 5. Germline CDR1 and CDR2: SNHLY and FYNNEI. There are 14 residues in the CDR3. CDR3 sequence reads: CASNGLAGVYEQFF. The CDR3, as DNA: TGTGCCAGCAATGGACTAGCGGGAGTCTATGAGCAGTTCTTC.

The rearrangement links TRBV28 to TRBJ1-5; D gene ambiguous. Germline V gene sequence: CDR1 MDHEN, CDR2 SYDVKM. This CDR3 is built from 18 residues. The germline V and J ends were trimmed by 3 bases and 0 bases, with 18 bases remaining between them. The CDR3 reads CASSLGLVSQGSNQPQHF. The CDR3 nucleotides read TGTGCCAGCAGTTTGGGCTTGGTATCCCAAGGTAGCAATCAGCCCCAGCATTTT.

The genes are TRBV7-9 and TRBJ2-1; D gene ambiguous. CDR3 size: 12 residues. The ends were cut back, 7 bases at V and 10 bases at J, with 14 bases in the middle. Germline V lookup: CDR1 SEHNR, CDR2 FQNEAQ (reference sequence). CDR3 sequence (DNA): TGTGCCAGCAAAGAATCCATGAGAGAGCAGTTCTTC. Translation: CASKESMREQFF.

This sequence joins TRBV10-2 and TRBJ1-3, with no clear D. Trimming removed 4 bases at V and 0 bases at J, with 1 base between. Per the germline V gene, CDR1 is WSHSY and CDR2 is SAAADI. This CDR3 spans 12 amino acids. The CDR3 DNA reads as TGCGCCAGCAGTGGCTCTGGAAACACCATATATTTT. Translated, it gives CASSGSGNTIYF.